What follows are 17 T cell receptor beta chains derived from one specimen sequenced in a study of blood T cell repertoires in COVID-19 (TCRdb year 2020). Libraries were constructed by the immunoSEQ multiplex PCR assay. TCRdb took over this immuneACCESS table, retaining in-frame rearrangements with V and J assigned. Such tables are incomplete; in checked studies, under half of the missing clones stem from an unresolved V gene, and the remainder is unexplained. The sample profile shows 150,000 to 200,000 clones; 80% to 90% of them were found once. The ten biggest clones cover roughly 3.6% of the sample. The sample was peripheral blood. These receptors all stem from a man between 18 and 35 years old with active or convalescent COVID-19.

The chain's CDR3 is CASSSGTLNYNEQFF. CDR3 DNA sequence: TGTGCCAGCAGTTCGGGGACACTTAATTACAATGAGCAGTTCTTC. The V call is TRBV6-5, the J call TRBJ2-1, with a tentative D call TRBD1 (6 bases). This CDR3 region has 15 residues. The germline CDR1 and CDR2 sequences are MNHEY and SVGAGI. V was clipped by 4 bases and J by 4 bases, with 14 bases between them.

V is TRBV27 and J is TRBJ1-2; D is undetermined. From germline, CDR1 is MNHEY and CDR2 SMNVEV (reference sequence). The CDR3 covers 15 residues. Trimming pared 5 bases from V and 3 bases from J, leaving 16 bases between. The CDR3 is CASSRPPTSYYGYTF. The CDR3 nucleotides read TGTGCCAGCAGTCGCCCCCCCACAAGTTACTATGGCTACACCTTC.

This clone was counted between two and nine times. The V gene is TRBV19, the J gene TRBJ1-3, with 7 bases lining up with TRBD1. This CDR3 has 15 amino acids. CDR1 is LNHDA, CDR2 SQIVND, per germline (reference sequence). Trimming removed 11 bases from V and 3 bases from J; junction bases left unmatched: 13. This chain's CDR3 is CAVRQGAGGGNTIYF. Here the CDR3 DNA reads TGTGCCGTCCGACAGGGCGCTGGAGGTGGAAACACCATATATTTT.

This chain connects TRBV7-9 to TRBJ1-1; 12 bases are shared with TRBD1. This CDR3 contains 15 residues. J was trimmed by 2 bases and V by 4 bases; bases with no gene match: 2. Germline CDR1 reads SEHNR; CDR2 reads FQNEAQ (reference sequence). The CDR3 DNA reads TGTGCCAGCAGCTCTGGGACAGGGGGCAACACTGAAGCTTTCTTT. Residues: CASSSGTGGNTEAFF.

The V call is TRBV5-7, the J call TRBJ2-7; 7 bases align to TRBD1. TRBV5-7 is marked as an open reading frame, function uncertain. The CDR3 consists of 14 residues. The V gene end was trimmed by 6 bases and the J gene end by 0 bases; junction bases not matched to a gene: 6. The CDR3 DNA is TGTGCCAGCAAGGAGGACAGGAGCTCCTACGAGCAGTACGTC. Its protein product is CASKEDRSSYEQYV.

This clone was counted only a few times. The chain is built from TRBV12-5 and TRBJ1-5, with TRBD1 matching over 8 bases. The CDR3 is 15 amino acids. Germline CDR1 is LGHNT and CDR2 is FRNRAP. V dropped 6 bases and J dropped 4; count of bases not matched to a gene: 8. CDR3 in amino acids: CASGTGDSMNQPQHF. The CDR3 nucleotides are TGTGCTAGTGGGACAGGGGATAGCATGAATCAGCCCCAGCATTTT.

This chain connects TRBV29-1 to TRBJ1-5, with D unclear. The CDR3 has 12 residues. Germline lookup yields CDR1 SQVTM and CDR2 ANQGSEA. V was clipped by 4 bases and J by 4 bases, with 8 bases between them. The DNA of the CDR3 is TGCAGCGTTGGGGCAGAGAATCAGCCCCAGCATTTT. The encoded protein is CSVGAENQPQHF. The entire variable domain, with the rest obtained from reference TRBV29-1 and TRBJ1-5, is as follows: SAVISQKPSRDICQRGTSLTIQCQVDSQVTMMFWYRQQPGQSLTLIATANQGSEATYESGFVIDKFPISRPNLTFSTLTVSNMSPEDSSIYLCSVGAENQPQHFGDGTRLSIL.

The chain joins TRBV27 to TRBJ1-2, with 8 bases fitting TRBD1. Germline CDR1 MNHEY, CDR2 SMNVEV (reference sequence). V lost 5 bases to trimming and J lost 5 bases; unmatched junction nucleotides: 13. This CDR3 has 16 amino acids. The CDR3 reads CASSPPRGTGIYGYTF. CDR3 sequence (DNA): TGTGCCAGCAGTCCACCTCGCGGGACAGGCATTTATGGCTACACCTTC.

V gene TRBV19 combines with J gene TRBJ2-2; 9 positions match TRBD1. The germline gives CDR1 LNHDA, CDR2 SQIVND (reference sequence). Trimming at V came to 7 bases and at J to 6 bases, leaving 9 bases not matched to a gene. CDR3 length equals 15 residues. The CDR3 sequence: CASNRQGGNPGELFF. CDR3 bases: TGTGCCAGTAACCGACAGGGGGGAAATCCCGGGGAGCTGTTTTTT.

V gene TRBV5-6 combines with J gene TRBJ2-2, with D unclear. Looked up from germline, CDR1 is SGHDT and CDR2 is YYEEEE. V shed 3 bases and J shed 3 bases, with 18 bases lying between them. The CDR3 contains 17 residues. CDR3 nucleotides: TGTGCCAGCAGCTCCGAGGAATCTCGGTGGGACACCGGGGAGCTGTTTTTT. Translating it yields CASSSEESRWDTGELFF.

The V gene is TRBV6-5, the J gene TRBJ1-5; 7 bases are a match to TRBD1. Trimming removed 8 bases from V and 0 bases from J; junction bases left unmatched: 7. CDR1 is MNHEY and CDR2 is SVGAGI in the germline V gene. This CDR3 contains 15 residues. The CDR3 DNA is TGTGCCAGCGCAAGAACAGGGGATAGCAATCAGCCCCAGCATTTT. Translating it yields CASARTGDSNQPQHF.

V gene TRBV6-5 combines with J gene TRBJ2-2; D might be TRBD2 (6 bases). V gave up 6 bases and J gave up 6 bases, with 17 bases separating them. Germline V lookup: CDR1 MNHEY, CDR2 SVGAGI. CDR3 length: 15 residues. The DNA of the CDR3 is TGTGCCAGCAGCTGGGACTCCCCACGTCCCGGGGAGCTGTTTTTT. It yields the protein CASSWDSPRPGELFF.

The rearrangement uses TRBV4-2 and TRBJ2-7, with 12 bases identical to TRBD2. Germline loops: CDR1 LGHNA, CDR2 YNFKEQ. The trim removed 0 bases at V and 1 base at J, leaving 7 bases unmatched. The CDR3 has 18 amino acids. Here the CDR3 DNA reads TGTGCCAGCAGCCAAGATACTAGCGGGAGGTCAAAGTCCTACGAGCAGTACTTC. As protein: CASSQDTSGRSKSYEQYF.

The V and J genes are TRBV28 and TRBJ1-4; D gene uncertain. V was trimmed by 5 bases and J by 0 bases, leaving 7 bases between them. The CDR3 sequence is 14 residues long. Germline V lookup: CDR1 MDHEN, CDR2 SYDVKM. The CDR3 protein is CASSPSATNEKLFF. CDR3 DNA: TGTGCCAGCAGTCCGTCCGCAACTAATGAAAAACTGTTTTTT.

This chain links TRBV6-5 with TRBJ2-3; 7 bases match TRBD2. Trimming at V came to 7 bases and at J to 1 base, leaving 2 bases not matched to a gene. Germline CDR1 and CDR2: MNHEY and SVGAGI. This CDR3 region has 13 residues. In nucleotides, the CDR3 is TGTGCCAGCAAGGCGGGGGGCACAGATACGCAGTATTTT. Translated, it gives CASKAGGTDTQYF.

The V call is TRBV11-3, the J call TRBJ1-1; D is undetermined. Trimming left V 3 bases short and J 5 bases short, with 10 bases between. The germline gives CDR1 SGHNT, CDR2 YENEEA. The CDR3 extends over 13 amino acids. The CDR3 sequence: CASSFGGLTEAFF. The CDR3 nucleotides are TGTGCCAGCAGCTTTGGAGGATTAACTGAAGCTTTCTTT.

DNA of the CDR3: TGTGCCAGCAGCAACGGGCGGGGTTCTGGGGCCAACGTCCTGACTTTC. Encoded protein: CASSNGRGSGANVLTF. V and J are TRBV2 and TRBJ2-6; D may be TRBD2 (6 bases). The germline V gene has CDR1 SNHLY and CDR2 FYNNEI. V gave up 6 bases and J gave up 1 base, with 13 bases separating them. The CDR3 has 16 amino acids.